This TCR beta chain is from a study of regulatory T cells in long-lasting Graves disease. Study conclusions and caveats: Samples came from peripheral blood alone, without thyroid tissue.

The authors built TCR beta libraries using iRepertoire HTBI primers and Arm-PCR of CDR3 regions. TCRdb reprocessed the multiplex PCR reads with MiXCR, giving one entry per CDR3 protein. The sample has under 250,000 distinct CDR3 sequences, around a fifth seen once. The CDR3 length is 17 residues. Germline V gene data show CDR1 as LNHDA and CDR2 as SQIVND (reference sequence). V shed 5 bases and J 8 bases; nucleotides not matched to a gene: 16. Time point reported: newly diagnosed GD, antithyroid drugs for less than 3 months. The authors made the TCR library using RNA they extracted from PBMCs. There are many counts of this clonotype. Its antigen remains unknown. These data also featured in a second study, about T cells in Graves' hyperthyroidism and ophthalmopathy. That paper notes: Graves' hyperthyroidism was deemed stable absent ophthalmopathy progression within 18 months.

The sequence was obtained from a woman aged 25 to 39 with Graves disease. The chain employs TRBV19 and TRBJ2-1, with TRBD1 matching over 9 bases. The material was peripheral blood mononuclear cells (PBMCs), obtained at new diagnosis, from a patient treated with antithyroid drugs. CDR3 nucleotides: TGTGCCAGTAGTGTGGGACAGGGATTCGGGGAGAGGGATGAGCAGTTCTTC. It encodes CASSVGQGFGERDEQFF. Filled out from reference TRBV19 and TRBJ2-1, the complete variable domain reads DGGITQSPKYLFRKEGQNVTLSCEQNLNHDAMYWYRQDPGQGLRLIYYSQIVNDFQKGDIAEGYSVSREKKESFPLTVTSAQKNPTAFYLCASSVGQGFGERDEQFFGPGTRLTVL.